This TCR beta chain is from a study of cytotoxic CD8 clonotypes in ibrutinib-treated CLL. Across the study: Samples had a mean of roughly 260,000 productive templates and some 94,000 productive rearrangements.

Findings of the study overall: The study found baseline clonality above age-matched healthy donors, tracking circulating CD8+ T-cell counts. Public clonotypes were rare and shrank or held steady on treatment.

Genomic DNA (approximately 2.1 micrograms) was obtained from cryopreserved PBMCs for construction of TCR beta libraries. This table comes from immunoSEQ multiplex PCR, and its TCRdb copy is limited to in-frame clones, with some not included. The repertoire has approximately 200,000 clones, around 72% of them found once; the top ten carry around an eighth. As regards this clone: What it recognizes is unknown.

This clonotype was obtained from a human donor with chronic lymphocytic leukemia. The material sequenced was PBMCs, taken after 24 months of ibrutinib treatment.

For the CDR3, the DNA is TGTGCCAGCAGCTTCCACGCCGGGGAGCTGTTTTTT. Its protein is CASSFHAGELFF. The V gene is TRBV5-4, the J gene TRBJ2-2; D is unresolved. This CDR3 is built from 12 residues. Germline CDR1 SGHNT, CDR2 YYREEE (reference sequence). The V end lost 2 bases, the J end lost 6 bases, and 5 bases lay between the germline ends.